This T cell receptor (beta chain) was recorded in a study of shared clonotypes between healthy human individuals. The run depth of the assay was deep. The input for sorted-subset replicate PCRs was roughly 180 ng DNA, tens of thousands of T cell genomes. The table came from immunoSEQ multiplex PCR; TCRdb's copy has only in-frame clones and leaves some out. The sample includes fewer than 2.5 million clones, under 95% of them seen just once. Study outcomes and limitations: Relative to their counterparts shared across all four donors, non-shared clonotypes exhibited diminished generation probabilities. Naive subsets tended to show greater estimated richness than memory subsets.

The length of the CDR3 is 14 residues. Germline loops: CDR1 MNHNY, CDR2 SVGAGI (reference sequence). J gave up 7 bases and V 2 bases, and 4 bases lay outside the gene matches. About this clone: Its specificity is not known.

The receptor was derived from a man younger than 30 in good health. Some clones in this sample may be carry-over from other donors' samples. The sequenced material came from naive CD4+ T cells from PBMCs. Subset described: CD45RA+ positively selected. The chain recombines TRBV6-6 with TRBJ1-4; 7 nucleotides match TRBD1. The CDR3 DNA sequence: TGTGCCAGCAGTTACCCCAGGGGGGGTGAAAAACTGTTTTTT. It codes for CASSYPRGGEKLFF.